The 32 T cell receptor beta chains below come from one sample, sequenced in a study of cytomegalovirus exposure and HLA in healthy donors listed by TCRdb under 2017. The library relied on the immunoSEQ multiplex PCR assay. For the multiplex PCR, a mixture combining 60 forward primers for TCR Vbeta segments and 13 reverse primers for TCR Jbeta segments was used. TCRdb holds this immuneACCESS table with in-frame rearrangements only. Some clones are missing; in checked studies, unresolved V genes explain under half, and the rest has no known cause. The sample table lists around 140,000 clones, more than 75% of them with a count of one. 8.1% of the sample rests with the top ten. The sample consisted of PBMCs. Receptors were obtained from a woman in her 50s in good health and CMV-seropositive.

This rearrangement joins TRBV28 to TRBJ1-2; 9 nucleotides align to TRBD1. The ends lost 5 bases at V and 7 bases at J; junction bases unmatched: 17. This CDR3 has 17 amino acids. CDR1 and CDR2 (germline): MDHEN, SYDVKM. In nucleotides, the CDR3 is TGTGCCAGCAGTGCCCCGGGACAGGGAGAATCTCTGGGTGGCTACACCTTC. Protein sequence: CASSAPGQGESLGGYTF.

V and J are TRBV7-8 and TRBJ2-2; 10 bases are a match to TRBD2. The CDR3 totals 16 residues. V shed 5 bases, J shed 8 bases, and the junction held 11 bases outside the gene matches. Germline-derived CDR1 and CDR2 are SGHVS and FQNEAQ. For the CDR3, the DNA is TGTGCCAGCAGCCCCAGCGGGGGGGACCTCTTGGGGGAGCTGTTTTTT. This translates into CASSPSGGDLLGELFF.

This chain connects TRBV5-5 to TRBJ1-4, with D tentatively TRBD1 (6 bases). V lost 1 base to trimming and J lost 0 bases, with 10 bases between them. Germline V gene lookup returns CDR1 SGHKS and CDR2 YYEKEE (reference sequence). The CDR3 has 16 residues. CDR3 sequence: CASSLSWTATNEKLFF. CDR3 nucleotides: TGTGCCAGCAGCTTGTCGTGGACAGCAACTAATGAAAAACTGTTTTTT.

The gene calls are TRBV7-6 and TRBJ2-7, with 8 bases fitting TRBD2. The CDR3 extends over 12 amino acids. V lost 5 bases, J lost 7 bases, and 4 bases stayed unmatched. Germline values: CDR1 SGHVS, CDR2 FNYEAQ. CDR3 residues: CASSPGGWEQYF. The CDR3, as DNA: TGTGCCAGCAGCCCGGGAGGGTGGGAGCAGTACTTC.

This clone was counted once. The chain is built from TRBV11-3 and TRBJ2-3; 7 bases map to TRBD2. This CDR3 is 15 amino acids long. Germline lookup yields CDR1 SGHNT and CDR2 YENEEA. V trimming: 3 bases; J trimming: 3 bases; junction bases outside the gene matches: 6. CDR3 coding DNA: TGTGCCAGCAGCTTTGAAGCGGGGAGGACAGATACGCAGTATTTT. This gives the protein CASSFEAGRTDTQYF.

V gene TRBV30 combines with J gene TRBJ2-5; a possible D gene is TRBD2 (6 bases). Trimming removed 0 bases at V and 0 bases at J, with 8 bases between. The CDR3 is 14 amino acids. Germline lookup yields CDR1 GTSNPN and CDR2 SVGIG (reference sequence). In DNA form, the CDR3 reads TGTGCCTGGAGTGTACGGGACTACCAAGAGACCCAGTACTTC. Amino acids: CAWSVRDYQETQYF. Combining the CDR3 with reference TRBV30 and TRBJ2-5 gives the whole variable domain SQTIHQWPATLVQPVGSPLSLECTVEGTSNPNLYWYRQAAGRGLQLLFYSVGIGQISSEVPQNLSASRPQDRQFILSSKKLLLSDSGFYLCAWSVRDYQETQYFGPGTRLLVL.

The chain is built from TRBV7-6 and TRBJ2-3, with 10 bases lining up with TRBD2. The CDR3 loop spans 14 amino acids. V lost 4 bases and J lost 5; bases outside the gene matches: 3. CDR1 and CDR2 (germline): SGHVS, FNYEAQ. CDR3 in amino acids: CASSSAGGGDTQYF. In DNA form, the CDR3 reads TGTGCCAGCAGCTCAGCGGGAGGGGGAGATACGCAGTATTTT.

J is TRBJ1-3 and V is TRBV5-5; D gene ambiguous. Deletions cut 0 bases from V and 7 bases from J, with 11 bases between. Germline V lookup: CDR1 SGHKS, CDR2 YYEKEE (reference sequence). CDR3 length: 14 residues. In DNA, the CDR3 is TGTGCCAGCAGCTTGGGTCCAGTTGGCAACACCATATATTTT. Translating gives CASSLGPVGNTIYF.

This CDR3 is CASSQDPSGRGTDTQYF. For the CDR3, the DNA is TGTGCCAGCAGCCAAGATCCCAGCGGGAGAGGTACAGATACGCAGTATTTT. The chain joins TRBV14 to TRBJ2-3; 8 bases line up with TRBD2. The V segment lost 0 bases and the J segment 3 bases; nucleotides outside the gene matches: 8. The V gene's germline CDR1 is SGHDN and CDR2 FVKESK. This CDR3 spans 17 amino acids.

The chain couples TRBV5-1 to TRBJ2-4, with 7 nucleotides matching TRBD1. In germline, CDR1 is SGHRS, CDR2 YFSETQ. V shed 0 bases, J shed 7 bases, and the junction held 10 bases outside the gene matches. The CDR3 sequence is 16 residues long. The CDR3 DNA sequence: TGCGCCAGCAGCTTGGGGGTGGTAAAGACAGGGAACATTCAGTACTTC. It codes for CASSLGVVKTGNIQYF.

The rearrangement joins TRBV14 to TRBJ2-2; 8 bases fit TRBD1. The CDR3 runs 15 residues. V dropped 10 bases and J dropped 2; count of bases not matched to a gene: 9. Germline V gives CDR1 SGHDN, CDR2 FVKESK. CDR3 in DNA: TGTGCCACCACCCCAGGGGGCGCAAACACCGGGGAGCTGTTTTTT. This gives the protein CATTPGGANTGELFF.

The chain is built from TRBV2 and TRBJ2-3, with D possibly TRBD2 on 5 matching bases. The CDR3 runs 11 residues. Germline CDR1 reads SNHLY; CDR2 reads FYNNEI. V was trimmed by 5 bases and J by 8 bases, leaving 8 bases between them. The CDR3: CASSLEGTQYF. CDR3 sequence (DNA): TGTGCCAGCAGTCTTGAGGGTACGCAGTATTTT.

This chain uses TRBV6-6 with TRBJ1-3; TRBD1 matches at 11 bases. The CDR3 loop spans 16 amino acids. From germline, CDR1 is MNHNY and CDR2 SVGAGI (reference sequence). With V trimmed by 0 bases and J by 2 bases, 0 bases remained unmatched. The CDR3 reads CASSYSGQGAGNTIYF. The CDR3 coding sequence is TGTGCCAGCAGTTACTCGGGACAGGGGGCTGGAAACACCATATATTTT.

This sequence joins TRBV7-9 and TRBJ2-7; 8 bases agree with TRBD2. This CDR3 comprises 14 residues. Germline loops: CDR1 SEHNR, CDR2 FQNEAQ (reference sequence). V dropped 5 bases and J dropped 2; count of bases not matched to a gene: 5. In DNA form, the CDR3 reads TGTGCCAGCAGCGTTAGCGGGGTGACCTACGAGCAGTACTTC. It yields the protein CASSVSGVTYEQYF.

The rearrangement uses TRBV5-1 and TRBJ1-4; 10 nucleotides align to TRBD1. Germline trimming cut 0 bases from V and 8 bases from J; bases unmatched to any gene: 4. From germline, CDR1 is SGHRS and CDR2 YFSETQ. The CDR3 is 15 residues long. The CDR3: CASSLVGTGEEKLFF. CDR3 nucleotides: TGCGCCAGCAGCTTGGTAGGGACAGGGGAGGAAAAACTGTTTTTT.

The gene calls are TRBV15 and TRBJ1-4, with D unclear. There are 16 residues in the CDR3. V lost 0 bases, J lost 8 bases, and 16 bases lay in between. Germline V gene lookup returns CDR1 LNHNV and CDR2 YYDKDF (reference sequence). The CDR3 nucleotides are TGTGCCACCAGCAGAGATTCGACCGGGAAGGGAGAAAAACTGTTTTTT. Protein sequence: CATSRDSTGKGEKLFF.

The chain links TRBV28 to TRBJ1-1; TRBD1 aligns across 7 bases. Germline CDR1 is MDHEN and CDR2 is SYDVKM. The V gene end was trimmed by 8 bases and the J gene end by 5 bases; junction bases not matched to a gene: 8. CDR3 length equals 13 residues. The CDR3 region is CASGSLTGTEAFF. In DNA form, the CDR3 reads TGTGCCAGCGGATCACTGACAGGGACTGAAGCTTTCTTT.

This chain connects TRBV7-8 to TRBJ2-5, with TRBD1 identical over 10 bases. The J call may be wrong; the DNA end is better matched by TRBJ2-7. This CDR3 comprises 16 residues. Per germline, CDR1 SGHVS and CDR2 FQNEAQ. In DNA form, the CDR3 reads TGTGCCAGCAGCGATCCGGGACAGGGGTTAACGGGCGAGCAGTACTTC. Translating gives CASSDPGQGLTGEQYF.

The rearrangement uses TRBV28 and TRBJ2-5; the D gene is possibly TRBD2 (6 bases). Per germline, CDR1 MDHEN and CDR2 SYDVKM. The CDR3 totals 13 residues. V shed 3 bases and J shed 4 bases, with 9 bases lying between them. The CDR3 spells CASSLFGGETQYF. The CDR3 region has the DNA TGTGCCAGCAGTTTGTTCGGGGGAGAGACCCAGTACTTC.

The chain uses TRBV7-9 and TRBJ1-2; D unresolved. Trimming left V 5 bases short and J 3 bases short, with 10 bases between. CDR3 length: 13 residues. Germline V gene lookup returns CDR1 SEHNR and CDR2 FQNEAQ (reference sequence). In nucleotides, the CDR3 is TGTGCCAGCAGCCGAAATGGGCACTATGGCTACACCTTC. It encodes CASSRNGHYGYTF. Variable domain in full (rest from reference TRBV7-9 and TRBJ1-2): DTGVSQNPRHKITKRGQNVTFRCDPISEHNRLYWYRQTLGQGPEFLTYFQNEAQLEKSRLLSDRFSAERPKGSFSTLEIQRTEQGDSAMYLCASSRNGHYGYTFGSGTRLTVV.

The chain combines TRBV6-6 with TRBJ1-2; TRBD1 matches at 9 bases. CDR3 size: 14 residues. Trimming at V came to 5 bases and at J to 10 bases, leaving 11 bases not matched to a gene. Per the germline V gene, CDR1 is MNHNY and CDR2 is SVGAGI (reference sequence). The CDR3 sequence is CASSQGGTGPHYTF. The CDR3 DNA reads as TGTGCCAGCAGTCAAGGGGGGACAGGGCCACACTACACCTTC.

V is TRBV11-1 and J is TRBJ2-7; perhaps TRBD1 as D (5 bases). Looked up from germline, CDR1 is SGHAT and CDR2 is FQDESV (reference sequence). V was trimmed by 3 bases and J by 6 bases, leaving 15 bases between them. The CDR3 spans 14 residues. The CDR3 protein is CASSFEPSRGEQYF. The DNA for the CDR3 is TGTGCCAGCAGCTTTGAACCCAGTAGGGGCGAGCAGTACTTC. Full variable domain (outside the CDR3, taken from reference TRBV11-1 and TRBJ2-7): EAEVAQSPRYKITEKSQAVAFWCDPISGHATLYWYRQILGQGPELLVQFQDESVVDDSQLPKDRFSAERLKGVDSTLKIQPAELGDSAMYLCASSFEPSRGEQYFGPGTRLTVT.

The J gene is TRBJ1-2, the V gene TRBV5-1; TRBD1 aligns across 10 bases. The junction had 2 bases not matched to a gene; V was cut back by 4 bases and J by 5 bases. The CDR3 is made up of 13 amino acids. Germline assignment: CDR1 SGHRS and CDR2 YFSETQ. The CDR3 bases are TGCGCCAGCAGCCCGGGACAGGGGTATGGCTACACCTTC. Protein sequence: CASSPGQGYGYTF.

This chain links TRBV6-5 with TRBJ1-2; 9 nucleotides agree with TRBD1. The CDR3 sequence is 14 residues long. The germline V gene has CDR1 MNHEY and CDR2 SVGAGI. Trimming cost V 7 bases and J 8 bases; bases outside gene matches: 11. The CDR3 DNA sequence: TGTGCCAGCAAATCCCGGGACAGGGCTGACGGCTACACCTTC. This translates into CASKSRDRADGYTF.

This clone was seen a single time. The chain uses TRBV7-9 and TRBJ1-2; D not resolved. CDR1 and CDR2 (germline): SEHNR, FQNEAQ (reference sequence). The V gene lost 10 bases and the J gene lost 0 bases, with 18 bases spanning the gap. The CDR3 is 15 residues long. DNA of the CDR3: TGTGCCATCCCCCTGGGGAGGCCAACTAACTATGGCTACACCTTC. Translating it yields CAIPLGRPTNYGYTF. Using reference TRBV7-9 and TRBJ1-2 for the parts outside the CDR3, the full variable domain is DTGVSQNPRHKITKRGQNVTFRCDPISEHNRLYWYRQTLGQGPEFLTYFQNEAQLEKSRLLSDRFSAERPKGSFSTLEIQRTEQGDSAMYLCAIPLGRPTNYGYTFGSGTRLTVV.

The chain carries TRBV28 and TRBJ2-3; D is ambiguous. Germline CDR1 and CDR2: MDHEN and SYDVKM. The CDR3 loop spans 14 amino acids. V was clipped by 3 bases and J by 4 bases, with 11 bases between them. The CDR3 DNA reads as TGTGCCAGCAGTTTTGTGGAGAAGGCAGATACGCAGTATTTT. As protein: CASSFVEKADTQYF. The whole variable domain, remainder taken from reference TRBV28 and TRBJ2-3, is DVKVTQSSRYLVKRTGEKVFLECVQDMDHENMFWYRQDPGLGLRLIYFSYDVKMKEKGDIPEGYSVSREKKERFSLILESASTNQTSMYLCASSFVEKADTQYFGPGTRLTVL.

This clone has a handful of counts. This rearrangement joins TRBV6-1 to TRBJ1-1; D may be TRBD1 (6 bases). This CDR3 comprises 12 residues. V lost 10 bases, J lost 1 base, and 10 bases lay in between. The germline V gene encodes CDR1 MNHNS and CDR2 SASEGT. DNA of the CDR3: TGTGCCACGGGGGGGCGGAACACTGAAGCTTTCTTT. This sequence encodes CATGGRNTEAFF.

The chain couples TRBV5-1 to TRBJ2-4, with D perhaps TRBD1 (6 bases). V was clipped by 2 bases and J by 9 bases, with 15 bases between them. Germline V gene data show CDR1 as SGHRS and CDR2 as YFSETQ. The CDR3 has 14 residues. The CDR3 DNA follows: TGCGCCAGCAGCTTATCCGGACAGTCGGGCATTCAGTACTTC. This encodes CASSLSGQSGIQYF.

This clone was detected a few times. The chain recombines TRBV27 with TRBJ1-4; D remains ambiguous. CDR1 is MNHEY and CDR2 is SMNVEV in the germline V gene (reference sequence). The CDR3 spans 17 residues. Trimming took off 1 base at V and 4 bases at J, with 16 bases between the two ends. The CDR3 DNA follows: TGTGCCAGCAGTTTATTTGTGAGCCGAGGCCGTAATGAAAAACTGTTTTTT. It specifies CASSLFVSRGRNEKLFF.

J is TRBJ2-3 and V is TRBV7-3; 7 positions agree with TRBD2. Germline lookup yields CDR1 SGHTA and CDR2 FQGTGA. The length of the CDR3 is 16 residues. Germline trimming cut 2 bases from V and 3 bases from J; bases unmatched to any gene: 8. The chain's CDR3 is CASSLSPASGTDTQYF. CDR3 nucleotide sequence: TGTGCCAGCAGCTTATCTCCGGCTAGCGGAACAGATACGCAGTATTTT.

The genes are TRBV5-6 and TRBJ1-2, with no clear D. Trimming cost V 5 bases and J 8 bases, with 10 bases left between them. Germline CDR1 reads SGHDT; CDR2 reads YYEEEE. The CDR3 is made up of 11 amino acids. This CDR3 is CASRRTFGYTF. DNA of the CDR3: TGTGCCAGCAGGCGTACTTTCGGCTACACCTTC.

Here the CDR3 DNA reads TGCGCCAGCAGTGGCGGAACCGGCAATGAGCAGTTCTTC. Amino acids: CASSGGTGNEQFF. This chain connects TRBV5-1 to TRBJ2-1; D is uncertain. The CDR3 length is 13 residues. Germline CDR1 reads SGHRS; CDR2 reads YFSETQ. V was trimmed by 5 bases and J by 6 bases, leaving 12 bases between them.